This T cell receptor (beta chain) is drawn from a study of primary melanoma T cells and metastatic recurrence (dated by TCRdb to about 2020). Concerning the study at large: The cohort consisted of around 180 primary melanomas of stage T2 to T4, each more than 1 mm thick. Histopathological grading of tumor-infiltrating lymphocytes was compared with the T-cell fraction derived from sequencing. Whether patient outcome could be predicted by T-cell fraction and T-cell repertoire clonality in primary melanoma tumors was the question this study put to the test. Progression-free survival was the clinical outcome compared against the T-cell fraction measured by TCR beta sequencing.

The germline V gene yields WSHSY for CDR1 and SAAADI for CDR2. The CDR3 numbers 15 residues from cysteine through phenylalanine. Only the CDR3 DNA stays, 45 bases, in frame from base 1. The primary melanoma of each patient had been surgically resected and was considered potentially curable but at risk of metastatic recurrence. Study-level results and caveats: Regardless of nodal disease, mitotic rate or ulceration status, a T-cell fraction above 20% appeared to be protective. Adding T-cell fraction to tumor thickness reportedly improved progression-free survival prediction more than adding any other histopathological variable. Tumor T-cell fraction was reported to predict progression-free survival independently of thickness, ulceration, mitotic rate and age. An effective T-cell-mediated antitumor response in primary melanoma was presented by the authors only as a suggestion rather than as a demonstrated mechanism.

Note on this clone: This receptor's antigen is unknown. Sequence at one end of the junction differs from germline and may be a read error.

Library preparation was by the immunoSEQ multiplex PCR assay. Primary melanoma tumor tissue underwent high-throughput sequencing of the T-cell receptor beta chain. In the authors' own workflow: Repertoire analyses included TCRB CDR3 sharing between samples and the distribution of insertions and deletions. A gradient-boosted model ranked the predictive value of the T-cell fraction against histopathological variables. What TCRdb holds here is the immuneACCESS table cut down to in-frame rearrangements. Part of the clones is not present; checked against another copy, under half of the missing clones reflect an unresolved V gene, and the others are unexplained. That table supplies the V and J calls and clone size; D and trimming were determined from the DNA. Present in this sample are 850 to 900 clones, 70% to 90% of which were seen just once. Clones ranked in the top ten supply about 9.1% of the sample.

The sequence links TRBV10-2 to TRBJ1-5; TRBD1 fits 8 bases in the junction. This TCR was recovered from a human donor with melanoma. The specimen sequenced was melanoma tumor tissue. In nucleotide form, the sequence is TGCGCCAACAGTACCCGGGACAGGAGGTATCAGCCCCAGCATTTT. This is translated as CANSTRDRRYQPQHF.